Following are 20 T cell receptor beta chains from one sample sequenced in a study of blood T cell repertoires in COVID-19 (dated by TCRdb to about 2020). Library creation used the immunoSEQ multiplex PCR assay. TCRdb carries this immuneACCESS record with in-frame sequences only. Its versions omit some clonotypes, under half of them owing to an unresolved V gene in the studies checked, with the rest unexplained. The sample table records 130,000 to 150,000 clones; 84% of these occur just once. 4.8% of the sample goes to the ten largest clones. The sequenced sample consisted of peripheral blood. The origin of the receptors is a human donor in a cohort sampled during active COVID-19.

This chain links TRBV7-2 with TRBJ1-1; D is unresolved. V lost 4 bases and J lost 5, with 11 bases in between. Per the germline V gene, CDR1 is SGHTA and CDR2 is FQGNSA. CDR3 length: 13 amino acids. CDR3 sequence reads: CASSSLGGTEAFF. The CDR3 nucleotides are TGTGCCAGCAGCTCGCTGGGAGGAACTGAAGCTTTCTTT.

J is TRBJ1-1 and V is TRBV6-5; D remains ambiguous. Trimming removed 5 bases at V and 1 base at J, with 8 bases between. This CDR3 is 13 amino acids long. CDR1 is MNHEY and CDR2 is SVGAGI in the germline V gene. The CDR3 DNA reads as TGTGCCAGCAGTCCCCCGGGGAACACTGAAGCTTTCTTT. Amino acid sequence: CASSPPGNTEAFF.

This clone was counted a single time. The chain joins TRBV2 to TRBJ2-2, with D tentatively TRBD1 (5 bases). This CDR3 comprises 14 residues. V gave up 7 bases and J gave up 2 bases, with 11 bases separating them. The germline V gene encodes CDR1 SNHLY and CDR2 FYNNEI. DNA of the CDR3: TGTGCCAGCAAAGAGACAGCAAACACCGGGGAGCTGTTTTTT. Its translation is CASKETANTGELFF.

The V and J genes are TRBV2 and TRBJ2-1; possibly TRBD2 for D (7 bases). The V end lost 6 bases, the J end lost 0 bases, and 18 bases lay between the germline ends. In germline, CDR1 is SNHLY, CDR2 FYNNEI. CDR3 length equals 17 residues. The CDR3 sequence is CASRGGGQLGSYNEQFF. The CDR3 bases are TGTGCCAGCAGAGGGGGGGGCCAACTGGGCTCCTACAATGAGCAGTTCTTC.

The chain is built from TRBV13 and TRBJ2-3; D not certain. V dropped 0 bases and J dropped 0 bases, with 7 bases sitting between them. This CDR3 is 15 amino acids long. The germline gives CDR1 PRHDT, CDR2 FYEKMQ (reference sequence). The CDR3, as DNA: TGTGCCAGCAGCTTAGGTTGGGCTAGCACAGATACGCAGTATTTT. This translates into CASSLGWASTDTQYF.

The chain joins TRBV7-8 to TRBJ1-5; a weak D match, TRBD1 (6 bases). Per the germline V gene, CDR1 is SGHVS and CDR2 is FQNEAQ. The CDR3 totals 18 residues. V was shortened by 6 bases and J by 0 bases, with 21 bases between the two germline ends. The CDR3 DNA sequence: TGTGCCAGCAGGGTTAGCCCCCTTGGACAGCATAGCAATCAGCCCCAGCATTTT. It specifies CASRVSPLGQHSNQPQHF. Using reference TRBV7-8 and TRBJ1-5 for the parts outside the CDR3, the full variable domain is GAGVSQSPRYKVAKRGQDVALRCDPISGHVSLFWYQQALGQGPEFLTYFQNEAQLDKSGLPSDRFFAERPEGSVSTLKIQRTQQEDSAVYLCASRVSPLGQHSNQPQHFGDGTRLSIL.

This chain uses TRBV6-2 or TRBV6-3 with TRBJ2-1; TRBD2 is a possible D gene (6 bases). Per the germline V gene, CDR1 is MNHEY and CDR2 is SVGEGT. Trimming took off 2 bases at V and 7 bases at J, with 9 bases between the two ends. CDR3 size: 13 residues. CDR3 sequence reads: CASSYGGWNEQFF. In nucleotides, the CDR3 is TGTGCCAGCAGTTACGGGGGGTGGAATGAGCAGTTCTTC.

V usage is TRBV29-1 and J usage is TRBJ1-2; 7 nucleotides match TRBD1. V dropped 4 bases and J dropped 7; count of bases not matched to a gene: 6. The CDR3 has 12 residues. Germline V gene data show CDR1 as SQVTM and CDR2 as ANQGSEA. CDR3 region: CSVVSGGTGYTF. CDR3 in DNA: TGCAGCGTTGTTTCAGGGGGAACTGGCTACACCTTC. The full variable domain, rest sourced from reference TRBV29-1 and TRBJ1-2, is SAVISQKPSRDICQRGTSLTIQCQVDSQVTMMFWYRQQPGQSLTLIATANQGSEATYESGFVIDKFPISRPNLTFSTLTVSNMSPEDSSIYLCSVVSGGTGYTFGSGTRLTVV.

The V and J genes are TRBV24-1 and TRBJ2-5; TRBD2 matches at 7 bases. Germline V lookup: CDR1 KGHDR, CDR2 SFDVKD. V was clipped by 3 bases and J by 3 bases; unmatched bases: 6. The length of the CDR3 is 15 residues. The CDR3 loop reads CATSDPGRVEETQYF. In DNA form, the CDR3 reads TGTGCCACCAGTGATCCTGGGAGGGTGGAAGAGACCCAGTACTTC.

The CDR3 sequence is CASRADRGKYEQYV. As DNA, the CDR3 is TGTGCCAGCAGGGCGGACAGGGGAAAATACGAGCAGTACGTC. The J gene is TRBJ2-7, the V gene TRBV27; 9 bases agree with TRBD1. The ends lost 6 bases at V and 4 bases at J; junction bases unmatched: 7. The CDR3 has 14 amino acids. The V gene's germline CDR1 is MNHEY and CDR2 SMNVEV (reference sequence).

This clone was detected only once. The J gene is TRBJ2-7, the V gene TRBV10-3, with a possible D match to TRBD1 (6 bases). The CDR3 sequence is 13 residues long. Germline V gene data show CDR1 as ENHRY and CDR2 as SYGVKD. With 8 bases removed from V and 3 bases from J, the gap between germline ends came to 14 bases. The CDR3 bases are TGTGCCATCGGCCCAGGGGATAACTACGAGCAGTACTTC. Its translation: CAIGPGDNYEQYF.

V is TRBV19 and J is TRBJ2-1; TRBD2 agrees at 10 bases. V lost 6 bases, J lost 3 bases, and 5 bases stayed unmatched. Germline V gene sequence: CDR1 LNHDA, CDR2 SQIVND (reference sequence). The CDR3 length is 15 residues. This CDR3 reads CASRQRTSGYNEQFF. CDR3 sequence (DNA): TGTGCCAGTAGACAACGGACTAGCGGCTACAATGAGCAGTTCTTC.

The chain combines TRBV5-1 with TRBJ2-1, with 7 bases identical to TRBD2. CDR1 SGHRS and CDR2 YFSETQ come from the germline V gene. The trim removed 0 bases at V and 2 bases at J, leaving 8 bases unmatched. The CDR3 runs 17 residues. The CDR3 loop is CASSLGHKRGTYNEQFF. The DNA of the CDR3 is TGCGCCAGCAGCTTGGGACACAAGCGGGGAACCTACAATGAGCAGTTCTTC.

This clone was counted once. The gene calls are TRBV27 and TRBJ1-4; 9 bases match TRBD1. After removal of 6 bases from V and 8 bases from J, the junction contained 7 bases not matched to a gene. This CDR3 region has 14 residues. Germline loops: CDR1 MNHEY, CDR2 SMNVEV (reference sequence). Here the CDR3 reads CASSKQGAKEKLFF. The DNA of the CDR3 is TGTGCCAGCAGCAAACAGGGGGCAAAAGAAAAACTGTTTTTT.

V usage is TRBV19 and J usage is TRBJ1-3; 8 positions match TRBD1. There are 15 residues in the CDR3. The germline CDR1 and CDR2 sequences are LNHDA and SQIVND (reference sequence). Trimming removed 6 bases from V and 1 base from J; junction bases left unmatched: 5. This CDR3 reads CASSSTGGSGNTIYF. The CDR3 DNA follows: TGTGCCAGTAGCTCCACAGGGGGGTCTGGAAACACCATATATTTT.

The chain joins TRBV5-4 to TRBJ2-7, with 9 bases fitting TRBD1. Germline V gives CDR1 SGHNT, CDR2 YYREEE (reference sequence). The CDR3 contains 14 residues. V dropped 6 bases and J dropped 5; count of bases not matched to a gene: 9. The CDR3 here is CASKADRGSDEQYF. CDR3 in DNA: TGTGCCAGCAAGGCCGACAGGGGGTCCGACGAGCAGTACTTC.

A few counts support this clone. The chain joins TRBV4-1 to TRBJ1-2; D ambiguous. CDR1 MGHRA and CDR2 YSYEKL come from the germline V gene. This CDR3 region has 15 residues. Trimming shortened V by 0 bases and J by 5 bases, and 13 bases separated the two germline ends. CDR3 DNA sequence: TGCGCCAGCAGCCAAGATCGTGGAGGAACTTATGGCTACACCTTC. It translates to CASSQDRGGTYGYTF.

The rearrangement links TRBV4-1 to TRBJ2-6, with 12 bases lining up with TRBD1. CDR1 is MGHRA and CDR2 is YSYEKL in the germline V gene. The CDR3 runs 18 residues. V shed 4 bases and J 2 bases; nucleotides not matched to a gene: 6. The CDR3: CASSLTGTGGAGANVLTF. CDR3 nucleotides: TGCGCCAGCAGCCTAACCGGGACAGGGGGCGCTGGGGCCAACGTCCTGACTTTC.

The chain carries TRBV9 and TRBJ2-3, with D possibly TRBD2 on 5 matching bases. The V end was cut by 2 bases, the J end by 2 bases, with 12 bases between. CDR1 SGDLS and CDR2 YYNGEE come from the germline V gene. This CDR3 is 15 amino acids long. Here the CDR3 DNA reads TGTGCCAGCAGCGTTTCGGGAAAATCCACAGATACGCAGTATTTT. It yields the protein CASSVSGKSTDTQYF.

The rearrangement uses TRBV6-1 and TRBJ2-7, with 12 bases matching TRBD2. The germline CDR1 and CDR2 sequences are MNHNS and SASEGT. This CDR3 spans 20 amino acids. The trim removed 0 bases at V and 3 bases at J, leaving 15 bases unmatched. CDR3 amino acids: CASSEARKQPGTSGFYEQYV. Here the CDR3 DNA reads TGTGCCAGCAGTGAAGCGCGAAAACAACCCGGGACTAGCGGGTTCTACGAGCAGTACGTC.